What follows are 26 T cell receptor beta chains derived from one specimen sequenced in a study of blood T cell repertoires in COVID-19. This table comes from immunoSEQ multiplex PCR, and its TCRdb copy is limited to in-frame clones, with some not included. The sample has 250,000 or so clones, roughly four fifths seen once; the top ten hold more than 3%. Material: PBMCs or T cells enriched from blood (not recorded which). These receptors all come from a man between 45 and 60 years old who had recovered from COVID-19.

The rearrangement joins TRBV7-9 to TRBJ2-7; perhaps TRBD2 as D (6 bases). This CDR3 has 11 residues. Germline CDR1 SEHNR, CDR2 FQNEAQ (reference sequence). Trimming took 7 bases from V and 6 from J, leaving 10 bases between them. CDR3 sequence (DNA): TGTGCCAGCAACCACGGGGGCGAGCAGTACTTC. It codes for CASNHGGEQYF.

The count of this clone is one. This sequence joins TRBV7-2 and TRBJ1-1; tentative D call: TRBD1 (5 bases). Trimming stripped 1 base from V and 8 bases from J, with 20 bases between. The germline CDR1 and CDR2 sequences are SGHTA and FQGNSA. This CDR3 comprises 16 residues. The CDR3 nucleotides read TGTGCCAGCAGCTTAGTTGGGGGAGGGCCGAATAGGGAAGCTTTCTTT. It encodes CASSLVGGGPNREAFF.

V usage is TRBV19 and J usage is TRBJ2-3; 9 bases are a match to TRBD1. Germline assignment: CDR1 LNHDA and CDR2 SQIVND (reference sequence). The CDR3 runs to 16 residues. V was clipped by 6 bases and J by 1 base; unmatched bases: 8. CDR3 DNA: TGTGCCAGTAGCCCTGGGACAGGGCTGGGCACAGATACGCAGTATTTT. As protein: CASSPGTGLGTDTQYF.

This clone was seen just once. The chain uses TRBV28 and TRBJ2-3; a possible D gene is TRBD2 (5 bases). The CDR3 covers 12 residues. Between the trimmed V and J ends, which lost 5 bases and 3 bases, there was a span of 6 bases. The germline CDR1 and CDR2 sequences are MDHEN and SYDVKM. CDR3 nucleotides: TGTGCCAGCAGTGGCGGGACAGATACGCAGTATTTT. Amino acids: CASSGGTDTQYF.

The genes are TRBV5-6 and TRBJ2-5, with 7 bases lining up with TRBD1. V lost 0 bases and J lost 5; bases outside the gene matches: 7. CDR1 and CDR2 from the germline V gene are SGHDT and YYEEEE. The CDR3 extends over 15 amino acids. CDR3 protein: CASSLDRGISETQYF. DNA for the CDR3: TGTGCCAGCAGCTTGGACAGGGGTATATCGGAGACCCAGTACTTC.

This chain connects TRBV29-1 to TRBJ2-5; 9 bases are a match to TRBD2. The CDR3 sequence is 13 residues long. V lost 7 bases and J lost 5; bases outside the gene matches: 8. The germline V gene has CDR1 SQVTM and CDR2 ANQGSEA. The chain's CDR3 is CSGASGKGETQYF. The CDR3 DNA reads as TGCAGCGGCGCTAGCGGGAAGGGGGAGACCCAGTACTTC. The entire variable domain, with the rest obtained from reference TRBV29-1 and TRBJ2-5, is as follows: SAVISQKPSRDICQRGTSLTIQCQVDSQVTMMFWYRQQPGQSLTLIATANQGSEATYESGFVIDKFPISRPNLTFSTLTVSNMSPEDSSIYLCSGASGKGETQYFGPGTRLLVL.

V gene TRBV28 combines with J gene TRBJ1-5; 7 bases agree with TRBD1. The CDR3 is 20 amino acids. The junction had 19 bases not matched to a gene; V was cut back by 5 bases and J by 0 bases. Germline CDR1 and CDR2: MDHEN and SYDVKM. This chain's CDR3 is CASSPVGTAGRGGSNQPQHF. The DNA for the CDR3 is TGTGCCAGCAGTCCCGTAGGGACAGCCGGCCGGGGTGGTAGCAATCAGCCCCAGCATTTT.

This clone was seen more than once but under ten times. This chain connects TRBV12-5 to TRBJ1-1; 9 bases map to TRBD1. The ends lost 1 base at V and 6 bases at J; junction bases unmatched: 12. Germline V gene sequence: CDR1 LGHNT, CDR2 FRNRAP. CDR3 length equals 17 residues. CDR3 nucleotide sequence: TGTGCTAGTGGTTTGGACGGAGGACAGGGGATCATCGCTGAAGCTTTCTTT. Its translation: CASGLDGGQGIIAEAFF.

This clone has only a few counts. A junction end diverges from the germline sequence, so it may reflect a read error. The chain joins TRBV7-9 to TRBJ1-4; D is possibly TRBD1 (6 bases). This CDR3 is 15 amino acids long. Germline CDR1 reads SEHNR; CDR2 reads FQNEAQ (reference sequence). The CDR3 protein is CASSLQLRGWGRATF. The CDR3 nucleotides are TGTGCCAGCAGCCTCCAGCTTAGGGGGTGGGGTCGGGCAACTTTT. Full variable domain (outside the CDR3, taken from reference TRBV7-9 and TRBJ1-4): DTGVSQNPRHKITKRGQNVTFRCDPISEHNRLYWYRQTLGQGPEFLTYFQNEAQLEKSRLLSDRFSAERPKGSFSTLEIQRTEQGDSAMYLCASSLQLRGWGRATFGSGTQLSVL.

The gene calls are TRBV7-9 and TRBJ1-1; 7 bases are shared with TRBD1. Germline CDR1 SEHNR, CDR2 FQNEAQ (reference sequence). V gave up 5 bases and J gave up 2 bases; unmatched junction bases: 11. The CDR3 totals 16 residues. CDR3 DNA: TGTGCCAGCAGCCTTTCTCGGACAGGACTAAACACTGAAGCTTTCTTT. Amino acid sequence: CASSLSRTGLNTEAFF.

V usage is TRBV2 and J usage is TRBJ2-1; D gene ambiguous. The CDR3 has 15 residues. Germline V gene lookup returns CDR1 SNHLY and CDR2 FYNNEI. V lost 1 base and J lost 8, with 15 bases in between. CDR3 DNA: TGTGCCAGCAGTGAAGTCCGCTCGGTCACAGATGAGCAGTTCTTC. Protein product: CASSEVRSVTDEQFF.

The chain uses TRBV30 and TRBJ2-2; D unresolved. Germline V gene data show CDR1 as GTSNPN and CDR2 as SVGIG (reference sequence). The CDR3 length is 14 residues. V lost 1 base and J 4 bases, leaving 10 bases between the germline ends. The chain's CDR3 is CAWSDIRFTGELFF. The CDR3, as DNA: TGTGCCTGGAGTGACATTCGTTTCACCGGGGAGCTGTTTTTT.

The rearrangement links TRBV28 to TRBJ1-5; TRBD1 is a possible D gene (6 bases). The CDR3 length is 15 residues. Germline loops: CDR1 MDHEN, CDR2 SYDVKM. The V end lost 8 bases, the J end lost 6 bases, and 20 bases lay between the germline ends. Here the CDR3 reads CASLLSQGTGQPQHF. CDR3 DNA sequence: TGTGCCAGCCTACTTTCGCAGGGGACGGGTCAGCCCCAGCATTTT.

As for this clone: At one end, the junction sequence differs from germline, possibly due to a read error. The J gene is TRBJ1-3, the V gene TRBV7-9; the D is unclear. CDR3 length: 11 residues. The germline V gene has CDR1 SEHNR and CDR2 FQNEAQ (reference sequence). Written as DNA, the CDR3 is TGTGCCAGCAGCTCTGTAAACACCATATATTTT. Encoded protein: CASSSVNTIYF.

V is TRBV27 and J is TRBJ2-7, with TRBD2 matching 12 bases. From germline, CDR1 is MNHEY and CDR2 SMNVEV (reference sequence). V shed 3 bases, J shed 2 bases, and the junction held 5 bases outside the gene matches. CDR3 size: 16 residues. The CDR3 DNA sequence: TGTGCCAGCAGTTTGGTTCTAGCGGGAGGGCCCTACGAGCAGTACTTC. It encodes CASSLVLAGGPYEQYF.

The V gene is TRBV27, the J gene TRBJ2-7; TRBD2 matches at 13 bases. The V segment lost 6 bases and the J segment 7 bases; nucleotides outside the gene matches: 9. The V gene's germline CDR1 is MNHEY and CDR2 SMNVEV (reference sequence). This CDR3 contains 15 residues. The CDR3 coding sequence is TGTGCCAGCAGCGGCGGGACTAGCGGGACTAGGGAGCAGTACTTC. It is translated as CASSGGTSGTREQYF.

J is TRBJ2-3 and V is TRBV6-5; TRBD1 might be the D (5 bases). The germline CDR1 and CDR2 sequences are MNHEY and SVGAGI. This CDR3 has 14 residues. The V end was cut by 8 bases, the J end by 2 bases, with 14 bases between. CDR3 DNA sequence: TGTGCCAGCCGCCCGGACATTCACACAGATACGCAGTATTTT. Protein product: CASRPDIHTDTQYF.

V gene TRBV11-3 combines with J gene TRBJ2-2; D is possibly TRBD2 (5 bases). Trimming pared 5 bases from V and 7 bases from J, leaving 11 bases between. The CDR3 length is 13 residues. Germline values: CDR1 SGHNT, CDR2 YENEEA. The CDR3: CASSTRAFGELFF. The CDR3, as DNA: TGTGCCAGCAGCACGCGGGCCTTCGGGGAGCTGTTTTTT.

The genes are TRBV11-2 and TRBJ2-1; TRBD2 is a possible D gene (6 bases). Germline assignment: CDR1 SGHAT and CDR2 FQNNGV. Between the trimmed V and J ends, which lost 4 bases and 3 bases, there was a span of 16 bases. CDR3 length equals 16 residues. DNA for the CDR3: TGTGCCAGCAGCTCCCCGGGACTTAGCGGCTACAATGAGCAGTTCTTC. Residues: CASSSPGLSGYNEQFF.

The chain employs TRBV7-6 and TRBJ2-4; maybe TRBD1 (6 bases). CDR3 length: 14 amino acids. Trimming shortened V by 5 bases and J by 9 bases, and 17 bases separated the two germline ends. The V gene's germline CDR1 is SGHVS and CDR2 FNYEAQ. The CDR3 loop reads CASSLGAGDGIQYF. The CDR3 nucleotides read TGTGCCAGCAGCCTAGGAGCAGGGGATGGCATTCAGTACTTC.

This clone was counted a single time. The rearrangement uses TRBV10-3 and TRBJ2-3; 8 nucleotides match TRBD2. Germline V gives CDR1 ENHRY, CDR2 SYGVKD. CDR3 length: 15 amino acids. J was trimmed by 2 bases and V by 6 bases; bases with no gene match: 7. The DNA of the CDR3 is TGTGCCATCAGCCAGACAGCGGGGGCCACAGATACGCAGTATTTT. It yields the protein CAISQTAGATDTQYF.

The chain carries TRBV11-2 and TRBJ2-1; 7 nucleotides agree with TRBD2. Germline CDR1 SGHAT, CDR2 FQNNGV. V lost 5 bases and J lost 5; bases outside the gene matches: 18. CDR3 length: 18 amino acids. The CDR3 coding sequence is TGTGCCAGCAGCCCGTTCTGGTTGGGGGGGGTAAGCGACAATGAGCAGTTCTTC. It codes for CASSPFWLGGVSDNEQFF. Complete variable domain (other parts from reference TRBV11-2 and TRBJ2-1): EAGVAQSPRYKIIEKRQSVAFWCNPISGHATLYWYQQILGQGPKLLIQFQNNGVVDDSQLPKDRFSAERLKGVDSTLKIQPAKLEDSAVYLCASSPFWLGGVSDNEQFFGPGTRLTVL.

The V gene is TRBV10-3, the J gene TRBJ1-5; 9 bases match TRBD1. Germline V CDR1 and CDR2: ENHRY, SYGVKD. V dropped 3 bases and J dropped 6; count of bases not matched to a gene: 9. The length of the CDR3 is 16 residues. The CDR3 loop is CAISEPGQGVGQPQHF. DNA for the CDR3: TGTGCCATCAGTGAACCGGGACAGGGAGTAGGTCAGCCCCAGCATTTT.

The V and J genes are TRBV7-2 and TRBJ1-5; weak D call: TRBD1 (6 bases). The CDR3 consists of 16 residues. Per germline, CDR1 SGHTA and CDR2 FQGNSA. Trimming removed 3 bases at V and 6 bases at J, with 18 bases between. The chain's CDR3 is CASSFVPGTSGQPQHF. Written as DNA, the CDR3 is TGTGCCAGCAGCTTCGTACCCGGGACAAGTGGTCAGCCCCAGCATTTT.

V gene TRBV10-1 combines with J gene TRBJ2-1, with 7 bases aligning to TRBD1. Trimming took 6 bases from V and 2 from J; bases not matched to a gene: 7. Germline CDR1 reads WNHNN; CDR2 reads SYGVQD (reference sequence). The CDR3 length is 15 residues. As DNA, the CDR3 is TGCGCCAGCAGCCACGACAGGGCCACCTACAATGAGCAGTTCTTC. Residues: CASSHDRATYNEQFF.

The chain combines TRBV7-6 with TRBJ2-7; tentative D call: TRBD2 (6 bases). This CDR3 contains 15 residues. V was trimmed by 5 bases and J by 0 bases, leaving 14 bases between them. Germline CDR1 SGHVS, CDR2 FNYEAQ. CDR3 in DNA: TGTGCCAGCAGCCCTGTCGGCGGGATCTCCTACGAGCAGTACTTC. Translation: CASSPVGGISYEQYF.